These 10 T cell receptor beta chains were all obtained from the same sample, sequenced in a study of human T cells and chemical hapten exposure. TCRdb re-analysed the RACE reads in MiXCR, keeping a single row per CDR3 protein. Here the sample spans some 36,000 distinct CDR3 sequences, roughly 7.6% being singletons. Described time point: pre-sensitization, week 0. Stated treatment: therapeutic diphenylcyclopropenone sensitization with weekly scalp DPC. Sequencing was performed on whole blood, taken in connection with sensitization to the hapten diphenylcyclopropenone (DPC). The receptors originated from a woman between 45 and 65 years old with alopecia areata. Some clones in this sample may be carry-over from other donors' samples.

This rearrangement joins TRBV7-2 to TRBJ1-5; D is possibly TRBD1 (6 bases). Trimming shortened V by 6 bases and J by 5 bases, and 11 bases separated the two germline ends. This CDR3 spans 13 amino acids. Germline V gene data show CDR1 as SGHTA and CDR2 as FQGNSA. The CDR3 nucleotides read TGTGCCAGCAGTAAGGGGGAAGATCAGCCCCAGCATTTT. This encodes CASSKGEDQPQHF.

This clonotype was observed many times. The J gene is TRBJ2-7, the V gene TRBV11-2; TRBD1 matches 12 bases. Germline CDR1 is SGHAT and CDR2 is FQNNGV. V lost 1 base, J lost 5 bases, and 3 bases stayed unmatched. CDR3 size: 15 residues. CDR3 in amino acids: CASSLGGTGGHEQYF. The CDR3 region has the DNA TGTGCCAGCAGCTTAGGGGGGACAGGGGGCCACGAGCAGTACTTC.

This clonotype was seen at least ten times. The chain is built from TRBV18 and TRBJ2-3; 7 positions agree with TRBD1. Germline V gives CDR1 KGHSH, CDR2 LQKENI. V was clipped by 5 bases and J by 2 bases; unmatched bases: 7. CDR3 length equals 15 residues. The CDR3 reads CASSGQDQNTDTQYF. For the CDR3, the DNA is TGTGCCAGCTCAGGACAGGACCAGAACACAGATACGCAGTATTTT.

V and J are TRBV6-5 and TRBJ2-1; 9 nucleotides match TRBD2. In germline, CDR1 is MNHEY, CDR2 SVGAGI. CDR3 length: 15 residues. Trimming removed 5 bases from V and 2 bases from J; junction bases left unmatched: 4. CDR3 coding DNA: TGTGCCAGCAGTACCCTAGCGGGACCCTACAATGAGCAGTTCTTC. It specifies CASSTLAGPYNEQFF.

This clonotype showed up many times. CDR3 loop: CASSSPRPPDTQYF. DNA of the CDR3: TGTGCCAGCAGTTCCCCCCGGCCGCCGGATACGCAGTATTTT. This rearrangement joins TRBV6-5 to TRBJ2-3; unclear D gene. The CDR3 runs 14 residues. From germline, CDR1 is MNHEY and CDR2 SVGAGI. Trimming took off 4 bases at V and 6 bases at J, with 14 bases between the two ends.

This clonotype was observed a few times. The rearrangement joins TRBV9 to TRBJ2-7; TRBD2 matches 12 bases. Germline CDR1 and CDR2: SGDLS and YYNGEE. This CDR3 has 15 amino acids. The ends lost 4 bases at V and 6 bases at J; junction bases unmatched: 8. The CDR3 protein is CASSTQTSGSTEQYF. The DNA for the CDR3 is TGTGCCAGCAGCACTCAGACTAGCGGGAGTACCGAGCAGTACTTC. Full variable domain (rest looked up from reference TRBV9 and TRBJ2-7): DSGVTQTPKHLITATGQRVTLRCSPRSGDLSVYWYQQSLDQGLQFLIQYYNGEERAKGNILERFSAQQFPDLHSELNLSSLELGDSALYFCASSTQTSGSTEQYFGPGTRLTVT.

The table lists this clonotype with many counts. This chain joins TRBV5-1 and TRBJ1-4; D is undetermined. V was trimmed by 1 base and J by 8 bases, leaving 12 bases between them. CDR1 and CDR2 (germline): SGHRS, YFSETQ. The CDR3 spans 14 residues. As DNA, the CDR3 is TGCGCCAGCAGCTTGACGATCTCTGAAGAAAAACTGTTTTTT. This gives the protein CASSLTISEEKLFF. The full variable domain, completed using reference TRBV5-1 and TRBJ1-4, is KAGVTQTPRYLIKTRGQQVTLSCSPISGHRSVSWYQQTPGQGLQFLFEYFSETQRNKGNFPGRFSGRQFSNSRSEMNVSTLELGDSALYLCASSLTISEEKLFFGSGTQLSVL.

This clonotype occurred many times. J is TRBJ2-5 and V is TRBV20-1; 10 bases fit TRBD1. CDR1 and CDR2 from the germline V gene are DFQATT and SNEGSKA (reference sequence). With 6 bases clipped from V and 4 bases from J, the junction kept 11 bases outside the gene matches. The CDR3 is made up of 15 amino acids. The CDR3 DNA sequence: TGCAGTGCAGACGTCCCGGGACAGGGGAGAGAGACCCAGTACTTC. The encoded protein is CSADVPGQGRETQYF.

This clonotype was observed a few times. The chain has TRBV29-1 and TRBJ2-7, with 7 bases aligning to TRBD2. The J segment lost 2 bases and the V segment lost 6 bases, leaving 13 bases of the junction unmatched. The CDR3 loop spans 15 amino acids. Germline CDR1 SQVTM, CDR2 ANQGSEA. In DNA, the CDR3 is TGCAGCGTAGTGAATCGGGCTAGCGGAACCTACGAGCAGTACTTC. Translation: CSVVNRASGTYEQYF.

This clonotype occurred many times. The rearrangement uses TRBV11-2 and TRBJ2-6; 9 positions agree with TRBD1. Germline V gene sequence: CDR1 SGHAT, CDR2 FQNNGV. This CDR3 has 16 residues. V trimming: 8 bases; J trimming: 1 base; junction bases outside the gene matches: 6. Here the CDR3 DNA reads TGTGCCAGCCCCAGGGACAGGGCATCTGGGGCCAACGTCCTGACTTTC. It is translated as CASPRDRASGANVLTF.